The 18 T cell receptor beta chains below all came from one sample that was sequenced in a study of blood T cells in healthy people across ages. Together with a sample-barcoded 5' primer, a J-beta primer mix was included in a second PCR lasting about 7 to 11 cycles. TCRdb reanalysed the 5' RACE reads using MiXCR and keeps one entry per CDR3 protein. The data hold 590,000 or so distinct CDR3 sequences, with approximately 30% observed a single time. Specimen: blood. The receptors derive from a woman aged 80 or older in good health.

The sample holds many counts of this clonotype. Here the CDR3 DNA reads TGCAGTACAAGACTAGCCCTCTACAATGAGCAGTTCTTC. This translates into CSTRLALYNEQFF. The J gene is TRBJ2-1, the V gene TRBV20-1; 7 bases are a match to TRBD2. The CDR3 has 13 amino acids. Trimming cost V 8 bases and J 3 bases; bases outside gene matches: 7. Looked up from germline, CDR1 is DFQATT and CDR2 is SNEGSKA (reference sequence).

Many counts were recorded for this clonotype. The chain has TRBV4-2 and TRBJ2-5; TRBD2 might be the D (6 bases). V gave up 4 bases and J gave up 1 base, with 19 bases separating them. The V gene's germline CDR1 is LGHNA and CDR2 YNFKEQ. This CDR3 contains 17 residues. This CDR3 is CASSPSMGGDLQETQYF. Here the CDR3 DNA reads TGTGCCAGCAGCCCCAGCATGGGCGGGGACCTCCAAGAGACCCAGTACTTC.

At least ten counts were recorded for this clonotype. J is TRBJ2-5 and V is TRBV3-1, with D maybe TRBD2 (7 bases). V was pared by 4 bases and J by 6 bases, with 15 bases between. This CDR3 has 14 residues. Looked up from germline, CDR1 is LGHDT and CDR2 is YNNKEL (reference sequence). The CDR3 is CASSPGGAVKTQYF. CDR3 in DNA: TGTGCCAGCAGCCCTGGGGGGGCCGTGAAGACCCAGTACTTC.

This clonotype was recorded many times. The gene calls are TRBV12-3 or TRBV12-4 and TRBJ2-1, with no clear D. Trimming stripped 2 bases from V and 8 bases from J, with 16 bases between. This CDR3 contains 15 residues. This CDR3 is CASSLLTPPGDEQFF. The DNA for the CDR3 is TGTGCCAGCAGTTTATTGACACCCCCTGGGGATGAGCAGTTCTTC.

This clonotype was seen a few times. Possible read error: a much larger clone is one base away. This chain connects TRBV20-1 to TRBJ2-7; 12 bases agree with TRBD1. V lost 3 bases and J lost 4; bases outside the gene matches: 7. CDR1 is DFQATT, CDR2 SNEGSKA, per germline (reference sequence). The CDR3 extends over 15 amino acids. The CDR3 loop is CSARDRDRGRYEQYF. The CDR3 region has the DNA TGCAGTGCTAGGGACAGGGACAGGGGGCGGTACGAGCAGTACTTC.

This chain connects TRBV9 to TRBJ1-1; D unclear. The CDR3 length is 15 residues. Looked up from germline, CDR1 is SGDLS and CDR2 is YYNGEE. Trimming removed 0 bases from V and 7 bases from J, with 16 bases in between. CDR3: CASSVVPRDKNEAFF. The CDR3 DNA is TGTGCCAGCAGCGTAGTCCCAAGGGATAAGAATGAAGCTTTCTTT. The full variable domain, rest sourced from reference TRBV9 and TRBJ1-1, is DSGVTQTPKHLITATGQRVTLRCSPRSGDLSVYWYQQSLDQGLQFLIQYYNGEERAKGNILERFSAQQFPDLHSELNLSSLELGDSALYFCASSVVPRDKNEAFFGQGTRLTVV.

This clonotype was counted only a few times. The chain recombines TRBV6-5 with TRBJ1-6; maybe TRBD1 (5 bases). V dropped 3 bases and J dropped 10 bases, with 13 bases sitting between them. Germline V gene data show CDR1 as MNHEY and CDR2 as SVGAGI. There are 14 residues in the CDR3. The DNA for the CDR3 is TGTGCCAGCAGTTATCGGGGGGTGAGCTCACCCCTCCACTTT. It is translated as CASSYRGVSSPLHF.

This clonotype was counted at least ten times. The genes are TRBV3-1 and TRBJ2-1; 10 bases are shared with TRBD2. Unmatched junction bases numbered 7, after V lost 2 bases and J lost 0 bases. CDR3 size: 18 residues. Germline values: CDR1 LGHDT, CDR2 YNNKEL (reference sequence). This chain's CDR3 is CASSQLLLAGISYNEQFF. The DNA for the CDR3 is TGTGCCAGCAGCCAACTCTTACTAGCGGGGATCTCCTACAATGAGCAGTTCTTC.

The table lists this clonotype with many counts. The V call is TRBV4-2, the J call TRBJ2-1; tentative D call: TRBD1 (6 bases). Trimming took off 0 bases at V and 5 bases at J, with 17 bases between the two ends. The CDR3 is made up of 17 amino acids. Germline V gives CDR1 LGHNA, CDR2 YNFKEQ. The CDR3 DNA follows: TGTGCCAGCAGCCAAGAGCCGACAGGAAAGTTGGACAATGAGCAGTTCTTC. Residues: CASSQEPTGKLDNEQFF.

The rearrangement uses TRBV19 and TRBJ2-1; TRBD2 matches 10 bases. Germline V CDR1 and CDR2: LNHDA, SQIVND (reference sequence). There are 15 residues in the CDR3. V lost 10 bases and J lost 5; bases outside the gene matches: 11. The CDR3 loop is CATSTSGVANNEQFF. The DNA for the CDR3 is TGTGCCACTTCAACTAGCGGGGTAGCCAACAATGAGCAGTTCTTC.

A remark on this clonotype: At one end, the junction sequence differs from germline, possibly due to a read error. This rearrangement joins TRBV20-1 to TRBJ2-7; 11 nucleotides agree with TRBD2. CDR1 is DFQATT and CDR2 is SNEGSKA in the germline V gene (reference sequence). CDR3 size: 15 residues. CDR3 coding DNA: TGCAGTGCTGGAGACGGGACTAGCGGCACCTACGAGCAGTACTTC. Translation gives CSAGDGTSGTYEQYF.

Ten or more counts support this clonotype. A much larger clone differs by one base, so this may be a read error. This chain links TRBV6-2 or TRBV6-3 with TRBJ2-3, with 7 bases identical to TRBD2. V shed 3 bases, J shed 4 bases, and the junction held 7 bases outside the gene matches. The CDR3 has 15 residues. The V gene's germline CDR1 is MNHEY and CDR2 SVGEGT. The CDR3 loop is CASSYSPTSADTQYF. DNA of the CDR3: TGTGCCAGCAGTTATTCCCCCACTAGCGCAGATACGCAGTATTTT.

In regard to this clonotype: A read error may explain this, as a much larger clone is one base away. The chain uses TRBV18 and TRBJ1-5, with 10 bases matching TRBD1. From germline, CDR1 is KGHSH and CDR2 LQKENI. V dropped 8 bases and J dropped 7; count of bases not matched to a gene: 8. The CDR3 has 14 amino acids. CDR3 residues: CASPFGTGEQPQHF. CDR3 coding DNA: TGTGCCAGCCCATTCGGGACAGGGGAGCAGCCCCAGCATTTT.

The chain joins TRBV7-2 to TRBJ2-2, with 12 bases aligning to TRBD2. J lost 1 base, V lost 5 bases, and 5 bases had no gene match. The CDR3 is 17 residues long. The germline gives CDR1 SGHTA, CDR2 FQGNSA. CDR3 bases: TGTGCCAGCAGCGCCCTAGCGGGGGGGTGGAACACCGGGGAGCTGTTTTTT. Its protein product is CASSALAGGWNTGELFF.

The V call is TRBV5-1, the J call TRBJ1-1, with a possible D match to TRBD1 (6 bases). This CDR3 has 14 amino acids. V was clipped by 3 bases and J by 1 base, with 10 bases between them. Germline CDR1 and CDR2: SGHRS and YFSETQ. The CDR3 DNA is TGCGCCAGCAGCTCAGGGGCCCCGAACACTGAAGCTTTCTTT. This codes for CASSSGAPNTEAFF.

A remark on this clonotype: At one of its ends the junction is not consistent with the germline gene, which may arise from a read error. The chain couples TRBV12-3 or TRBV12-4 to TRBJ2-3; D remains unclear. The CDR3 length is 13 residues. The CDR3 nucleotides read TGTGCCAGCAGTTGGGTGGAAACAGATACGCAATATTTT. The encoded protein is CASSWVETDTQYF.

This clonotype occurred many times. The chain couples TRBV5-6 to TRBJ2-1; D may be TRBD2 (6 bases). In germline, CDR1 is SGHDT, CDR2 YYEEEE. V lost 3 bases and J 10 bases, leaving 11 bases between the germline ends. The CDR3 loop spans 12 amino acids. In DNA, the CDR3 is TGTGCCAGCAGCTGGAGGGCAGGCGAGCAGTTCTTC. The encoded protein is CASSWRAGEQFF.

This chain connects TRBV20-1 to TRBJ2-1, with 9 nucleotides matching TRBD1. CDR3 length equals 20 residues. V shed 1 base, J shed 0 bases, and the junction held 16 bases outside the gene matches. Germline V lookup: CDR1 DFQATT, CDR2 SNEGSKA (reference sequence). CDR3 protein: CSARGGGGQGRASSYNEQFF. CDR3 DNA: TGCAGTGCTAGAGGAGGGGGGGGACAGGGACGTGCGAGCTCCTACAATGAGCAGTTCTTC.